This entry features one T cell receptor beta chain sequence. Authors' data handling: Amplified reference gene primers provided the basis for estimating nucleated cell counts. The data were produced by immunoSEQ multiplex PCR, yet TCRdb's version contains in-frame clones alone and is incomplete. D and trimming come from the DNA, and the V and J calls and clone size come from that table. The data contain 120,000 or so clones, 79% of them singletons. Trimming removed 5 bases at V and 0 bases at J, with 11 bases between. This CDR3 has 14 residues. Germline values: CDR1 SGHTA, CDR2 FQGNSA. This entry comes from a study of blood T cell repertoires in COVID-19. Study-wide background: Italy, Spain and the United States were the sources of the convalescent and acute COVID-19 samples. Sources were T cells, B-cell-depleted T cells, or PBMCs; the material itself was cDNA or gDNA.

The clonotype originates from a man between 35 and 55 years old with active or convalescent COVID-19. Sequenced: peripheral blood. The chain recombines TRBV7-2 with TRBJ2-7, with D possibly matching TRBD1 (5 bases). This CDR3 is CASSPATVSYEQYF. The DNA for the CDR3 is TGTGCCAGCAGCCCCGCGACAGTCTCCTACGAGCAGTACTTC. The full variable domain, its missing parts supplied by reference TRBV7-2 and TRBJ2-7, is GAGVSQSPSNKVTEKGKDVELRCDPISGHTALYWYRQSLGQGLEFLIYFQGNSAPDKSGLPSDRFSAERTGGSVSTLTIQRTQQEDSAVYLCASSPATVSYEQYFGPGTRLTVT.